This is a list of T cell receptor beta chains from one sample in a study of siplizumab effects on memory and regulatory T cells. TCRdb keeps only in-frame clones here, not all; method: immunoSEQ multiplex PCR. The sample includes about 82,000 clones, 87% of them seen just once. Sequencing input: Tregs sorted from blood. The source of these receptors is a human donor in good health. The CDR3 runs from the conserved cysteine through the conserved F or W. D genes are given only for firm matches. Clone size is given for some rows only: seen once, a few or many times, or a class if the clone is expanded.

abundance | d_gene | j_gene | v_gene | CDR3aa | CDR3nt
- | - | TRBJ1-1 | TRBV6-6 | CASSPQGKSTEAFF | TGTGCCAGCAGCCCCCAGGGAAAGAGCACTGAAGCTTTCTTT
- | - | TRBJ2-7 | TRBV7-9 | CASSLGGGDSYEQYF | TGTGCCAGCAGCTTAGGAGGGGGAGACTCCTACGAGCAGTACTTC
- | TRBD1 | TRBJ2-3 | TRBV2 | CASSADRDRSDTQYF | TGTGCCAGCAGTGCGGACAGGGATCGCTCAGATACGCAGTATTTT
- | - | TRBJ1-1 | TRBV19 | CASSVRQKNTEAFF | TGTGCCAGTAGTGTAAGACAGAAGAACACTGAAGCTTTCTTT
- | - | TRBJ1-2 | TRBV5-1 | CASSSLANYGYTF | TGCGCCAGCAGCTCACTTGCTAACTATGGCTACACCTTC
- | TRBD1 | TRBJ1-1 | TRBV11-2 | CASSAEGQGVTEAFF | TGTGCCAGCAGCGCCGAAGGACAGGGGGTGACTGAAGCTTTCTTT
- | TRBD1 | TRBJ1-5 | TRBV7-2 | CASNPGQGGQPQHF | TGTGCCAGCAACCCTGGACAGGGAGGTCAGCCCCAGCATTTT
- | - | TRBJ1-2 | TRBV11-2 | CASSLRDGTDGYTF | TGTGCCAGCAGCTTAAGAGACGGGACCGATGGCTACACCTTC
medium-sized | TRBD1 | TRBJ1-3 | TRBV4-3 | CASSQHRGSSGSGNTIYF | TGCGCCAGCAGCCAACACAGGGGATCATCGGGCTCTGGAAACACCATATATTTT
once | - | TRBJ2-3 | TRBV5-1 | CASSQTRMTDTQYF | TGCGCCAGCAGTCAGACCCGTATGACAGATACGCAGTATTTT
- | - | TRBJ2-1 | TRBV19 | CASSMTPAYNEQFF | TGTGCCAGTAGTATGACCCCAGCCTACAATGAGCAGTTCTTC
- | TRBD1 | TRBJ1-1 | TRBV29-1 | CSLTLDRVMNTEAFF | TGCAGCCTCACCTTGGACAGGGTAATGAACACTGAAGCTTTCTTT
few | - | TRBJ1-5 | TRBV4-2 | CASSQDTGGHQPQHF | TGTGCCAGCAGCCAAGATACGGGCGGACATCAGCCCCAGCATTTT
- | - | TRBJ2-7 | TRBV19 | CASSPKQGYEQYF | TGTGCCAGTAGTCCAAAACAGGGCTACGAGCAGTACTTC
- | - | TRBJ2-7 | TRBV28 | CASSLRKGVPYEQYF | TGTGCCAGCAGTTTACGTAAGGGGGTCCCCTACGAGCAGTACTTC
- | - | TRBJ1-6 | TRBV7-2 | CASSAVLSYNSPLHF | TGTGCCAGCAGCGCCGTACTCTCCTATAATTCACCCCTCCACTTT
- | TRBD2 | TRBJ2-2 | TRBV10-3 | CAISSTSGGVGELFF | TGTGCCATCAGTTCGACTAGCGGGGGGGTCGGGGAGCTGTTTTTT
- | - | TRBJ1-4 | TRBV11-1 | CASSFSDREKLFF | TGTGCCAGCAGCTTTAGTGACAGGGAAAAACTGTTTTTT
- | - | TRBJ1-2 | TRBV2 | CAGATGSFIGGYTF | TGTGCCGGGGCGACAGGCAGTTTCATTGGTGGCTACACCTTC
- | - | TRBJ1-1 | TRBV6-6 | CASGQGGAFF | TGTGCCAGCGGTCAGGGTGGAGCTTTCTTT
- | - | TRBJ1-6 | TRBV28 | CASIGGPGSPLHF | TGTGCCAGCATAGGGGGGCCCGGTTCACCCCTCCACTTT
- | TRBD1 | TRBJ1-2 | TRBV29-1 | CSVEGQGAPYGYTF | TGCAGCGTGGAGGGACAGGGGGCCCCCTATGGCTACACCTTC
- | - | TRBJ2-2 | TRBV4-2 | CASGGPGNTGELFF | TGTGCCAGCGGGGGACCAGGGAACACCGGGGAGCTGTTTTTT
- | - | TRBJ2-7 | TRBV30 | CAWSSPYEQYF | TGTGCCTGGAGCTCACCCTACGAGCAGTACTTC
- | - | TRBJ1-1 | TRBV7-2 | CASSHPRWDFLNTEAFF | TGTGCCAGCAGTCATCCACGGTGGGATTTTCTGAACACTGAAGCTTTCTTT
- | - | TRBJ2-7 | TRBV6-1 | CASSEQGDEQYF | TGTGCCAGCAGTGAACAGGGAGACGAGCAGTACTTC
- | TRBD1 | TRBJ2-7 | TRBV6-6 | CASSSGQGPPNEQYF | TGTGCCAGCAGTTCGGGACAGGGCCCTCCTAACGAGCAGTACTTC
- | - | TRBJ2-1 | TRBV7-2 | CASSLDMGAKSNNEQFF | TGTGCCAGCAGCTTAGATATGGGTGCGAAATCGAACAATGAGCAGTTCTTC
- | - | TRBJ2-3 | TRBV5-1 | CASSTLGGVTDTQYF | TGCGCCAGCAGCACCCTCGGTGGCGTCACAGATACGCAGTATTTT
- | - | TRBJ1-2 | TRBV2 | CASSVRVGYTF | TGTGCCAGCAGTGTTCGGGTCGGCTACACCTTC
- | - | TRBJ2-5 | TRBV10-3 | CAISVGGVETQYF | TGTGCCATCAGTGTAGGCGGGGTAGAGACCCAGTACTTC
- | TRBD2 | TRBJ2-1 | TRBV9 | CASSLAGASYNEQFF | TGTGCCAGCAGCTTAGCGGGGGCCTCCTACAATGAGCAGTTCTTC
- | - | TRBJ2-7 | TRBV5-1 | CASMGVGDEQYF | TGCGCCAGCATGGGGGTGGGTGACGAGCAGTACTTC
- | - | TRBJ2-5 | TRBV5-6 | CASSLVEETQYF | TGTGCCAGCAGCTTGGTTGAAGAGACCCAGTACTTC
- | - | TRBJ1-1 | TRBV7-9 | CASSPKTLNTEAFF | TGTGCCAGCAGTCCTAAAACCTTGAACACTGAAGCTTTCTTT
- | TRBD1 | TRBJ1-4 | TRBV5-1 | CASSLGQGLNEKLFF | TGCGCCAGCAGCTTGGGACAGGGCCTTAATGAAAAACTGTTTTTT
- | - | TRBJ2-7 | TRBV2 | CASSGDPPYEQYF | TGTGCCAGCAGCGGGGACCCTCCCTACGAGCAGTACTTC
few | TRBD1 | TRBJ1-2 | TRBV10-3 | CAITAQGAGGYTF | TGTGCCATCACAGCGCAGGGGGCGGGTGGCTACACCTTC
- | TRBD2 | TRBJ2-7 | TRBV7-2 | CASSPDSGGAYEQYF | TGTGCCAGCAGCCCCGATAGCGGGGGGGCTTACGAGCAGTACTTC